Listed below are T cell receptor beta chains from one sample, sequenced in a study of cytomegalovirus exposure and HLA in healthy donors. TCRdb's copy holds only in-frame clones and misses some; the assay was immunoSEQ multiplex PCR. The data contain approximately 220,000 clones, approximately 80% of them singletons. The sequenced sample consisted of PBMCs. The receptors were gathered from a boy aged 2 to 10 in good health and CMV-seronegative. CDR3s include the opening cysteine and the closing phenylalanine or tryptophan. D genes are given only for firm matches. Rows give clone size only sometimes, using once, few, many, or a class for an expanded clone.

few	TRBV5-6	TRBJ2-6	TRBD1	CASSPGTGGAGANVLTF	TGTGCCAGCAGCCCAGGGACAGGGGGCGCTGGGGCCAACGTCCTGACTTTC
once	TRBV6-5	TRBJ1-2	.	CASSYLPGLLNYGYTF	TGTGCCAGCAGTTACCTTCCGGGACTGCTAAACTATGGCTACACCTTC
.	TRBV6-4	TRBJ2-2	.	CASSGTNTGELFF	TGTGCCAGCAGTGGGACAAACACCGGGGAGCTGTTTTTT
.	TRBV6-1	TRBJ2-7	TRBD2	CAIFSGSAYEQYF	TGTGCCATCTTTAGCGGGTCAGCCTACGAGCAGTACTTC
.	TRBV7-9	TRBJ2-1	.	CASSFPETDSNNEQFF	TGTGCCAGCAGCTTCCCCGAGACAGATTCAAACAATGAGCAGTTCTTC
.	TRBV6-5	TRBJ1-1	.	CASTLTIRGTEAFF	TGTGCCAGCACTCTGACAATTAGGGGGACTGAAGCTTTCTTT
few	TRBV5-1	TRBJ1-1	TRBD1	CASSEGQTEAFF	TGCGCCAGCAGCGAGGGACAGACTGAAGCTTTCTTT
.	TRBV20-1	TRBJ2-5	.	CSARGGETQYF	TGCAGTGCTAGAGGAGGAGAGACCCAGTACTTC
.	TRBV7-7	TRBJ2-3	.	CASSPSTISTDTQYF	TGTGCTAGCAGCCCGAGTACCATAAGCACAGATACGCAGTATTTT
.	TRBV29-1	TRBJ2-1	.	CSVYRVSHNEQFF	TGCAGCGTTTACCGGGTATCCCACAATGAGCAGTTCTTC
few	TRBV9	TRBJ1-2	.	CASSVEGHANYGYTF	TGTGCCAGCAGCGTAGAGGGACACGCCAACTATGGCTACACCTTC
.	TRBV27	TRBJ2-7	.	CASKSYYEQYF	TGTGCCAGCAAATCGTATTACGAGCAGTACTTC
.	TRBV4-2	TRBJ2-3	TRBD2	CASSQGRGGDTDTQYF	TGTGCCAGCAGCCAAGGGCGGGGGGGTGACACAGATACGCAGTATTTT
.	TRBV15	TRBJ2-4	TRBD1	CATSTAAGGPAKNIQYF	TGTGCCACCAGCACGGCGGCAGGGGGCCCAGCCAAAAACATTCAGTACTTC
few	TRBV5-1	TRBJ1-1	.	CASSSRGATEAFF	TGCGCCAGCAGCTCCAGGGGAGCCACTGAAGCTTTCTTT
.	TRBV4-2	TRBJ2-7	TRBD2	CASSQGRAGGPYEQYF	TGTGCCAGCAGCCAAGGCCGTGCGGGGGGCCCCTACGAGCAGTACTTC
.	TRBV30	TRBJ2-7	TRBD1	CAWSAGQGVNEQYF	TGTGCCTGGAGTGCGGGACAGGGGGTAAACGAGCAGTACTTC
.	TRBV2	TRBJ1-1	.	CASSANWGGVGTEAFF	TGTGCCAGCAGCGCTAACTGGGGCGGGGTGGGGACTGAAGCTTTCTTT
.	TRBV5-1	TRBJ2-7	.	CASSGNRGRAYEQYF	TGCGCCAGCAGCGGGAACAGGGGGAGGGCATACGAGCAGTACTTC
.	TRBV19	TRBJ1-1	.	CAAAQGSYTEAFF	TGTGCCGCAGCCCAGGGGTCGTACACTGAAGCTTTCTTT
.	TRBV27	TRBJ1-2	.	CASSPTKIYGYTF	TGTGCCAGCAGCCCTACTAAAATCTATGGCTACACCTTC
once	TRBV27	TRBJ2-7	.	CASSSPTQGSYEQYF	TGTGCCAGCAGTTCCCCGACACAGGGAAGCTACGAGCAGTACTTC
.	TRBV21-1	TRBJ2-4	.	CASSKGPGVGKNIQYF	TGTGCCAGCAGCAAAGGCCCGGGAGTGGGCAAAAACATTCAGTACTTC
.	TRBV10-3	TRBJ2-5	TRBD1	CAISEREQGAGIQYF	TGTGCCATCAGTGAGCGGGAACAGGGGGCCGGGATCCAGTACTTC
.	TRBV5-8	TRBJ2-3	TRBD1	CASSLQGDTDTQYF	TGTGCCAGCAGCTTACAGGGGGACACAGATACGCAGTATTTT
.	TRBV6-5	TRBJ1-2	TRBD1	CASTPLPGQGWGYTF	TGTGCCAGCACCCCCCTGCCGGGACAGGGGTGGGGCTACACCTTC
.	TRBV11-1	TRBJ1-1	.	CASSLTTGNTEAFF	TGTGCCAGCAGCTTAACGACAGGGAACACTGAAGCTTTCTTT
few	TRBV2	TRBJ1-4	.	CASTDSVGKLFF	TGTGCCAGCACCGACAGTGTCGGGAAACTGTTTTTT
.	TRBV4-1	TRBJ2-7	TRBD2	CASSQLYGGTTYEQYF	TGCGCCAGCAGCCAGCTATACGGGGGGACTACCTACGAGCAGTACTTC
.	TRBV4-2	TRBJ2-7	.	CASSPGTHEQYF	TGTGCCAGCAGCCCAGGCACCCACGAGCAGTACTTC
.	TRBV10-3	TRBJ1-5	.	CAISGGEPQPQHF	TGTGCCATCAGTGGTGGGGAGCCTCAGCCCCAGCATTTT
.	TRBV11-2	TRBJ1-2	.	CASSLARSYGYTF	TGTGCCAGCAGCTTAGCACGGAGCTATGGCTACACCTTC
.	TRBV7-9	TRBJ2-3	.	CASSLLGGSTDTQYF	TGTGCCAGCAGCTTACTCGGAGGGAGCACAGATACGCAGTATTTT